This T cell receptor beta chain came from a study of identical twins. Germline V CDR1 and CDR2: GTSNPN, SVGIG (reference sequence). This CDR3 is 20 amino acids long. The V and J ends lost 0 bases and 1 base, in that order; junction bases with no gene match: 17. Findings and caveats of the study: Analyses of zero insertions could, in part, be confounded by invariant MAIT and iNKT cells. Insertions were reduced in abundant cord blood beta clonotypes but not in memory repertoires. Modeled out-of-frame TCR alpha sharing in monozygotic twins fell below observed levels.

TCRdb reprocessed the 5' RACE reads with MiXCR, giving one entry per CDR3 protein. This sample yields roughly 250,000 distinct CDR3 sequences, of which over 12% are seen a single time; around 9% belongs to the top ten. Remarks on this clonotype: Its antigen is still unknown.

The sequence was collected from a young woman in good health. The sample was memory (CD45RO+) T cells sorted from blood. The J gene is TRBJ2-3, the V gene TRBV30, with 9 bases aligning to TRBD2. CDR3 sequence (DNA): TGTGCCTGGAGTGTCTGGCTAGCGGGACTCTCAAACCGAGGCACAGATACGCAGTATTTT. It codes for CAWSVWLAGLSNRGTDTQYF.